The T cell receptor beta chain under discussion was sequenced for a study of memory CD4+ T cells and cytomegalovirus serostatus. Study results and limitations: A US-trained random forest predicted CMV serostatus with median AUC around 0.93.

Sequencing used immunoSEQ multiplex PCR; TCRdb keeps in-frame clones, though not all of them. The sample has about 57,000 clones, roughly 80% seen once. This clone has a handful of counts. Its antigen is not identified. Single viable CD3+CD4+CD8-CD45RO+ cells were sorted as the memory CD4+ T cells. Germline V CDR1 and CDR2: SGHTA, FQGNSA. The CDR3 runs 18 residues. With 5 bases removed from V and 1 base from J, the gap between germline ends came to 18 bases. The TCR comes from an adult in good health and CMV-seronegative. The sequenced material came from memory CD4+ T cells from blood. The rearrangement uses TRBV7-2 and TRBJ2-6; D is undetermined. The CDR3 nucleotides read TGTGCCAGCAGCAAACGCCGGATCGACTGGTCTGGGGCCAACGTCCTGACTTTC. It is translated as CASSKRRIDWSGANVLTF. Full variable domain (missing parts from reference TRBV7-2 and TRBJ2-6): GAGVSQSPSNKVTEKGKDVELRCDPISGHTALYWYRQSLGQGLEFLIYFQGNSAPDKSGLPSDRFSAERTGGSVSTLTIQRTQQEDSAVYLCASSKRRIDWSGANVLTFGAGSRLTVL.